These T cell receptor beta chains were read from a single sample in a study of cytomegalovirus exposure and HLA in healthy donors. Sequencing used immunoSEQ multiplex PCR; TCRdb keeps in-frame clones, though not all of them. The sample records 150,000 or so clones, roughly three quarters being singletons. Material: PBMCs. Receptors originate from a man aged 25 to 40 in good health and CMV-seropositive. Each CDR3 is given with its conserved first and last residue. Fields, in order: D gene, V gene, clone size, J gene, CDR3 DNA, CDR3 protein. The D gene is left open where the match is weak. For some rows the clone size is stated as once, few or many, or as a class when expanded; others skip it.

-	TRBV5-6	medium-sized	TRBJ1-1	TGTGCCAGCAGCTTGGGGGTAGGGAGCACTGAAGCTTTCTTT	CASSLGVGSTEAFF
-	TRBV9	-	TRBJ2-7	TGTGCCAGCAGCGTCACGACAGGTTACGAGCAGTACTTC	CASSVTTGYEQYF
TRBD1	TRBV6-5	-	TRBJ1-2	TGTGCCAGCAGTTACTCAGGGACAGCCAATAACTATGGCTACACCTTC	CASSYSGTANNYGYTF
TRBD1	TRBV7-8	-	TRBJ1-5	TGTGCCAGCAGCCCAACTCGGGACAGGGGTTATCAGCCCCAGCATTTT	CASSPTRDRGYQPQHF
TRBD2	TRBV28	once	TRBJ2-3	TGTGCCAGCAGTTTTAGCGGGAGGTGGACAGATACGCAGTATTTT	CASSFSGRWTDTQYF
TRBD2	TRBV9	-	TRBJ2-3	TGTGCCAGCAGCCCCGCAGCGGGGATAACAGATACGCAGTATTTT	CASSPAAGITDTQYF
-	TRBV5-1	-	TRBJ1-5	TGCGCCAGCAGCCCCGGGACTGTCGGCAATCAGCCCCAGCATTTT	CASSPGTVGNQPQHF
TRBD1	TRBV7-9	-	TRBJ2-5	TGTGCCAGCAGCCCCCGGACAGGGGGAAGGGGAGAGACCCAGTACTTC	CASSPRTGGRGETQYF
TRBD2	TRBV11-2	-	TRBJ2-1	TGTGCCAGCAGCTCCGGACTAGCCCGCTACAATGAGCAGTTCTTC	CASSSGLARYNEQFF
-	TRBV19	-	TRBJ1-5	TGTGCCAGTAGTATCCAGGGGCTCCCGAATCAGCCCCAGCATTTT	CASSIQGLPNQPQHF
TRBD2	TRBV4-2	-	TRBJ2-3	TGTGCCAGCAGCCAAGATTCTAGCGGGGGTCCAGATACGCAGTATTTT	CASSQDSSGGPDTQYF
TRBD2	TRBV4-1	once	TRBJ2-3	TGCGCCAGCAGGCGGGGACTAGGCACAGATACGCAGTATTTT	CASRRGLGTDTQYF
TRBD1	TRBV27	-	TRBJ2-7	TGTGCCAGCAGTTTAAGCCGGACCGGGACAGGGGGTTCCTACGAGCAGTACTTC	CASSLSRTGTGGSYEQYF
-	TRBV28	-	TRBJ1-1	TGTGCCAGCAACGCGGGCCTGGTGAACACTGAAGCTTTCTTT	CASNAGLVNTEAFF
-	TRBV6-5	-	TRBJ2-7	TGTGCCAGCAGTATCCGGGGAGGGGGCTACGAGCAGTACTTC	CASSIRGGGYEQYF
TRBD1	TRBV25-1	-	TRBJ1-5	TGTGCCAGCAGTGGCCGACAGGGGGCTGGCAATCAGCCCCAGCATTTT	CASSGRQGAGNQPQHF
-	TRBV5-1	-	TRBJ1-4	TGCGCCAGCAGCTTGGGGACGGGGGGGTTTGGCGAAAAACTGTTTTTT	CASSLGTGGFGEKLFF
TRBD2	TRBV28	-	TRBJ2-1	TGTGCCAGCAGCCTTAGCGGGAATGAGCAGTTCTTC	CASSLSGNEQFF
TRBD1	TRBV19	-	TRBJ1-2	TGTGCCAGTAGATCACAGGGGGCGAATGGCTACACCTTC	CASRSQGANGYTF